The rows below give T cell receptor beta chains drawn from one sample of a study of blood T cells in healthy people across ages. TCRdb re-called the 5' RACE reads through MiXCR, storing one row per CDR3 protein. This table holds hundreds of thousands of distinct CDR3 sequences, around 46% found once. Sequencing input: blood. The receptor source for this set is a man under 40 in good health. Both conserved end residues are part of each CDR3. A D gene is named only where the DNA matches it firmly. The size of a clone is reported for some rows only, either as once, few or many, or as a class for expanded clones.

D	J	size	V	DNA	CDR3
.	TRBJ2-7	.	TRBV6-2/TRBV6-3	TGTGCCAGCAGTTACCAGGGACCTCCCTACGAGCAGTACTTC	CASSYQGPPYEQYF
.	TRBJ2-6	.	TRBV11-2	TGTGCCAGCAGCTTAAGGAGACAGGCCCGTGGGGGGGCCAACGTCCTGACTTTC	CASSLRRQARGGANVLTF
.	TRBJ1-1	once	TRBV20-1	TGCAGGGCCGAGTCAGGGAGGTCCAACACTGAAGCTTTCTTT	CRAESGRSNTEAFF
.	TRBJ2-5	few	TRBV3-1	TGTGCCAGCAGCCAGCCTCGACAGCTAACGACCCAGTACTTC	CASSQPRQLTTQYF
.	TRBJ1-4	.	TRBV7-9	TGTGCCAGCAGCGCCCATTTGGCAGCAACTGATGAAAAACTGTTTTTT	CASSAHLAATDEKLFF
.	TRBJ1-2	.	TRBV6-6	TGTGCCAGCAGTTACACGGAGTATGGCTACACCTTC	CASSYTEYGYTF
TRBD1	TRBJ2-1	.	TRBV18	TGTGCCAGCTCAGAAAATTACAGGGGCCCCCTTGGAGAGCAGTTCTTC	CASSENYRGPLGEQFF
.	TRBJ1-5	.	TRBV7-9	TGTGCCAGCAGCTTGGGGGACCTCAATCAGCCCCAGCATTTT	CASSLGDLNQPQHF
TRBD2	TRBJ2-7	many	TRBV6-5	TGTGCCAGCGCCAAGAGACTAGCGGGGGTCGGCGAGCAGTACTTC	CASAKRLAGVGEQYF
.	TRBJ2-7	.	TRBV30	TGTGCCTGGGCGGTCGGGGCCCACTACGAGCAGTACTTC	CAWAVGAHYEQYF
TRBD2	TRBJ2-1	once	TRBV10-3	TGTGCCGTCAGTTTAAACGGGGGGAATGAGCAGTTCTTC	CAVSLNGGNEQFF
.	TRBJ1-2	few	TRBV20-1	TGCTTACCTGCCAACTATGGCTACACCTTC	CLPANYGYTF
.	TRBJ1-6	few	TRBV28	TGTGCCAGCAGACAGGGTCCCAATTCACCCCTCCACTTT	CASRQGPNSPLHF
.	TRBJ2-7	.	TRBV4-1	TGCGCCAGCAGCCGCCTACAGGGAGAACGGAACGAGCAGTACTTC	CASSRLQGERNEQYF
.	TRBJ1-4	many	TRBV5-8	TGTGCCAGCAGCTTTGGGAGTTTGGATGAAAAACTGTTTTTT	CASSFGSLDEKLFF
.	TRBJ2-3	.	TRBV29-1	TGCAGCGTTGAAGTAGTGGCAGATACGCAGTATTTT	CSVEVVADTQYF
TRBD1	TRBJ1-6	.	TRBV20-1	TGCAGTGCCCCTCAGGGACAGGGGATCTATAATTCACCCCTCCACTTT	CSAPQGQGIYNSPLHF
TRBD2	TRBJ2-3	.	TRBV5-1	TGCGCCAGCAGCTTGGCACCTAGCGGGAGCACAGATACGCAGTATTTT	CASSLAPSGSTDTQYF
.	TRBJ1-2	once	TRBV20-1	TGCAGTGCGGGCCGAGGAGGCCATGGCTACACCTTC	CSAGRGGHGYTF
.	TRBJ1-1	.	TRBV5-1	TGCGCCAGCAGCTTGGCCGGCCAGGGCACTGAAGCTTTCTTT	CASSLAGQGTEAFF
.	TRBJ2-1	many	TRBV29-1	TGCAGCGTTGAAGGGTGGGATGAGAATGAGCAGTTCTTC	CSVEGWDENEQFF
.	TRBJ2-7	.	TRBV4-3	TGCGCCAGCAGCCAAGCCCTGACAGGTTTCTCCTACGAGCAGTACTTC	CASSQALTGFSYEQYF
TRBD1	TRBJ1-1	.	TRBV4-2	TGTGCCAGCAGCCAGGCAGGGGGCAAGGACACTGAAGCTTTCTTT	CASSQAGGKDTEAFF
.	TRBJ2-3	few	TRBV6-1	TGTGCCAGCAGTGAGGAGTGTACGCAGTATTTT	CASSEECTQYF
.	TRBJ2-4	.	TRBV5-1	TGCGCCAGCAGCTTGACCCAGGGGCTGGGAAACATTCAGTACTTC	CASSLTQGLGNIQYF
.	TRBJ1-2	.	TRBV6-6	TGTGCCAGCAGTAGGGGAGGGGGGCTGTCTGGCTACACCTTC	CASSRGGGLSGYTF
TRBD2	TRBJ2-2	once	TRBV11-3	TGTGCCAGCAGCTTAGCCGCGGGAGACTACACCGGGGAGCTGTTTTTT	CASSLAAGDYTGELFF
TRBD1	TRBJ1-1	few	TRBV29-1	TGCAGCACCTGGACAGGCGCAATGAACACTGAAGCTTTCTTT	CSTWTGAMNTEAFF
.	TRBJ2-3	few	TRBV10-3	TGTGCCATCAGTGAGCGGGGTGCGGGCACAGATACGCAGTATTTT	CAISERGAGTDTQYF
TRBD1	TRBJ2-7	few	TRBV4-1	TGCGCCAGCAGTCCTAGCCGGGACAGTTACTACGAGCAGTACTTC	CASSPSRDSYYEQYF
TRBD1	TRBJ1-2	few	TRBV27	TGTGCCAGCAGTCCCCTGGGACAGGGGGCTTATGGCTACACCTTC	CASSPLGQGAYGYTF
.	TRBJ2-4	.	TRBV7-2	TGTGCCAGCAGCCCAGGGGAGGGGCTGGGCAAAAACATTCAGTACTTC	CASSPGEGLGKNIQYF
.	TRBJ1-1	.	TRBV7-6	TGTGCCAGCAGCCATGAAATGAACACTGAAGCTTTCTTT	CASSHEMNTEAFF
.	TRBJ2-3	many	TRBV2	TGTGCCAGCACCGGGGGTGGGTTCCCAGATACGCAGTATTTT	CASTGGGFPDTQYF
.	TRBJ1-2	.	TRBV28	TGTGCCAGCAGTTTAGTGGCAGGGGATGGCTACACCTTC	CASSLVAGDGYTF
.	TRBJ1-1	.	TRBV5-5	TGTGCCAGCAGCTCGGTGGTCACACTGAACACTGAAGCTTTCTTT	CASSSVVTLNTEAFF
TRBD2	TRBJ2-1	.	TRBV12-3/TRBV12-4	TGTGCCAGCAGTGGGCAGGGCGGGGGGTTTGAGCAGTTCTTC	CASSGQGGGFEQFF
.	TRBJ1-2	.	TRBV7-9	TGTGCCAGCAGCTTCGACTCCTCTGGCTACACCTTC	CASSFDSSGYTF
.	TRBJ2-5	.	TRBV29-1	TGCAGCGTTGGTCGGTCGCAAGAGACCCAGTACTTC	CSVGRSQETQYF
TRBD1	TRBJ2-4	.	TRBV5-1	TGCGCCAGCAGCTTGGGATTGGACAGGGGAGACATTCAGTACTTC	CASSLGLDRGDIQYF
TRBD1	TRBJ2-7	few	TRBV28	TGTGCCAGCAGCCCCGCTCTAGAGGGGGCCCAGTACTTC	CASSPALEGAQYF
.	TRBJ1-1	.	TRBV27	TGTGCCAGCAGTTTAGGCACAGAGAGGAACACTGAAGCTTTCTTT	CASSLGTERNTEAFF
.	TRBJ1-6	.	TRBV20-1	TGCAGTGCTAGAGATAGGGAGGTCTCACCCCTCCACTTT	CSARDREVSPLHF
TRBD1	TRBJ2-3	.	TRBV12-3/TRBV12-4	TGTGCCAGCAGTACCGAGGACAGGCTAGACCTTACAGAGACGCAGTATTTT	CASSTEDRLDLTETQYF
.	TRBJ2-1	.	TRBV10-3	TGTGCCATCTTGGAGCGGCCTGGGAATGAGCAGTTCTTC	CAILERPGNEQFF
TRBD2	TRBJ2-1	.	TRBV9	TGTGCCAGCAATCCGACTAGCGGGGGGGCCAATGAGCAGTTCTTC	CASNPTSGGANEQFF
TRBD2	TRBJ2-3	.	TRBV20-1	TGCAGTGCTAGAGCCGCCTCTCTTCCCGAGCGGGGGGGCCTTACAGATACGCAGTATTTT	CSARAASLPERGGLTDTQYF
TRBD1	TRBJ1-2	.	TRBV12-3/TRBV12-4	TGTGCCAGCAGCACCCGGACAGGGTATGGCTACACCTTC	CASSTRTGYGYTF